This entry lists 3 T cell receptor beta chains sequenced from one sample in a study of blood T cell repertoires in COVID-19. Produced via immunoSEQ multiplex PCR; TCRdb's table is partial and in-frame only. The repertoire holds under 450,000 clones, with 91% as singletons. The specimen was PBMCs or T cells enriched from blood (not recorded which). The receptors were sampled from a woman aged 40 to 55 who had been exposed to COVID-19.

This chain links TRBV7-2 with TRBJ2-1, with D unresolved. The V gene lost 1 base and the J gene lost 9 bases, with 10 bases spanning the gap. The length of the CDR3 is 13 residues. CDR1 is SGHTA and CDR2 is FQGNSA in the germline V gene. The CDR3 here is CASSLGSVSEQFF. For the CDR3, the DNA is TGTGCCAGCAGCTTAGGGTCGGTCTCTGAGCAGTTCTTC. Full variable domain (missing parts from reference TRBV7-2 and TRBJ2-1): GAGVSQSPSNKVTEKGKDVELRCDPISGHTALYWYRQSLGQGLEFLIYFQGNSAPDKSGLPSDRFSAERTGGSVSTLTIQRTQQEDSAVYLCASSLGSVSEQFFGPGTRLTVL.

V gene TRBV27 combines with J gene TRBJ1-2; 9 bases agree with TRBD1. V was pared by 4 bases and J by 4 bases, with 13 bases of the junction left unmatched. The germline V gene has CDR1 MNHEY and CDR2 SMNVEV (reference sequence). This CDR3 is 17 amino acids long. CDR3 residues: CASSSPSRDRVGYGYTF. The CDR3 DNA is TGTGCCAGCAGTTCCCCCTCTCGGGACAGGGTGGGCTATGGCTACACCTTC.

This clone appeared a single time. V is TRBV5-1 and J is TRBJ1-2; D is unclear. Trimming shortened V by 0 bases and J by 1 base, and 4 bases separated the two germline ends. CDR3 length equals 13 residues. Germline V gene data show CDR1 as SGHRS and CDR2 as YFSETQ. This CDR3 reads CASSLASNYGYTF. CDR3 coding DNA: TGCGCCAGCAGCTTGGCCAGTAACTATGGCTACACCTTC.